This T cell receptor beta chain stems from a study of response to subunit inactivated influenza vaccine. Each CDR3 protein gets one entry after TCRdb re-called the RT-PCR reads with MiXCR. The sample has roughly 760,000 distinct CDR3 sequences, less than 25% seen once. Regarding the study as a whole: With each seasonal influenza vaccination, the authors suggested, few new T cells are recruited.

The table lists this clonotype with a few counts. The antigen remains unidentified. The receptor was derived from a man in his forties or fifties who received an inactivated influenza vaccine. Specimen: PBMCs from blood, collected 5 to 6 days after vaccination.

The DNA for the CDR3 is TGTGCCAGCAGTTTATCAGGATACGAGACCCAGTACTTC. Its protein product is CASSLSGYETQYF. The chain links TRBV27 to TRBJ2-5; no reliable D call. Germline values: CDR1 MNHEY, CDR2 SMNVEV (reference sequence). This CDR3 is built from 13 residues. V gave up 0 bases and J gave up 5 bases, with 7 bases separating them.